The T cell receptor beta chain under discussion was sequenced for a study of blood T cell repertoires in COVID-19 (dated by TCRdb to 2020 to 2022). For context, the study as a whole: Samples from collaborators originated in the United States, Italy and Spain and spanned both the acute and convalescent phases of COVID-19. The sample metadata nearly always contained a de-identified subject ID, COVID-19 status, age in years and sex. The samples were drawn from the first 160 participants of the ongoing ImmuneRACE study and from about 1,200 subjects provided by 6 global collaborators. The repertoires were made available in a free public database intended to serve as a resource for research on the immune response to SARS-CoV-2. Deeply sampled blood TCRbeta repertoires from subjects exposed to, actively infected with, or recovered from COVID-19 were included in the dataset. The prospective study material was composed of cDNA or gDNA derived from T cells, B-cell-depleted T cells, or PBMCs. Where available, HLA class I and class II types were obtained from metadata supplied by the sample provider rather than from assay-based typing. What the authors observed across the whole study: The quantity of clinical and demographic metadata differed by source and by participant and was supplied without curation.

TCRbeta CDR3 regions were amplified from genomic DNA by means of the immunoSEQ Assay, a bias-controlled multiplex PCR. Turning to the authors' computational methods: Within the assay, amplification of reference gene primers was used to estimate how many nucleated cells each sample contained. To quantify the absolute abundance of each unique TCRbeta CDR3 rearrangement, sequence reads were collapsed and filtered. For each sample, productive Simpson clonality was calculated by taking the square root of Simpson's diversity index across productive rearrangements. Sourced from immuneACCESS, this table was stored by TCRdb with only in-frame sequences that have V and J called. A share of the clones is absent; for the studies checked, an unresolved V gene accounts for under half, and the remainder has no known explanation. From that table come the V and J calls and clone size; the DNA was used to work out D and trimming. This sample holds 200,000 to 250,000 clones; 70% to 90% were observed only once. Roughly 3% of the sample rests with the top ten.

Spanning cysteine to phenylalanine, the CDR3 consists of 12 amino acids. Solely the CDR3 DNA is kept, with 36 bases framed from the first base. Taken from the germline V gene (reference sequence), the CDR1 and CDR2 loops are MNHNY and SVGAGI. V and J lose 2 bases and 6 bases, and a span of 8 bases separates them. Each collaborating institution followed its own protocols to collect whole blood in K2EDTA tubes. For TCRbeta analysis, collaborators shipped samples as frozen whole blood, isolated PBMCs, or DNA extracted from either of those sample types. For this clone: What this receptor recognizes is not known. Base qualities are not recorded, but no much larger clone differs from it by a single base.

The source material was peripheral blood. The chain is encoded by TRBV6-6 joined to TRBJ2-7; confidence is insufficient to name the D gene. The receptor was derived from a young man with active or convalescent COVID-19. CDR3 reads: CASSYPSLEQYF. The DNA is TGTGCCAGCAGTTACCCTAGTCTCGAGCAGTACTTC.